A selection of T cell receptor beta chains follows, all from one sample in a study of regulatory T cells in long-lasting Graves disease. In TCRdb, the multiplex PCR reads were re-called with MiXCR into one record per CDR3 protein. Among around 460,000 distinct CDR3 sequences listed, approximately 23% were seen once. The sample was peripheral blood mononuclear cells (PBMCs), taken when the disease was refractory, from a patient treated with antithyroid drugs. The receptors were gathered from a female donor with Graves disease. The CDR3 runs from the conserved cysteine through the conserved F or W. The D gene is left open where the match is weak. Clone size is stated in some rows and not others, as once, few, many or a class when expanded.

v_call	clone_size	d_call	j_call	cdr3_aa	cdr3_nt
TRBV10-3	once	TRBD2	TRBJ2-2	CAISETLAGHKNTGELFF	TGTGCCATCAGTGAGACCCTAGCGGGACATAAGAACACCGGGGAGCTGTTTTTT
TRBV2	many	TRBD1	TRBJ1-5	CASSLHIDRGNQPQHF	TGTGCCAGCAGCCTCCATATTGACAGGGGAAATCAGCCCCAGCATTTT
TRBV11-3	many	NA	TRBJ2-2	CASSPQRGGGLFF	TGTGCCAGCAGCCCTCAAAGAGGGGGAGGGCTGTTTTTT
TRBV28	few	NA	TRBJ1-5	CASSFYLSVGKDQPQHF	TGTGCCAGCAGTTTTTATCTGTCGGTCGGGAAAGATCAGCCCCAGCATTTT
TRBV28	NA	NA	TRBJ1-3	CASSLDWWSSGNTIYF	TGTGCCAGCAGTTTAGATTGGTGGAGCTCTGGAAACACCATATATTTT
TRBV7-2	many	NA	TRBJ1-4	CASSYPGEKLFF	TGTGCCAGCAGCTATCCGGGTGAAAAACTGTTTTTT
TRBV5-1	many	NA	TRBJ1-3	CASSVQGSEGNTIYF	TGCGCCAGCAGCGTTCAGGGGTCGGAGGGGAACACCATATATTTT
TRBV20-1	many	NA	TRBJ1-1	CSASSPGDTEAFF	TGCAGTGCTAGTTCTCCAGGGGACACTGAAGCTTTCTTT
TRBV29-1	NA	NA	TRBJ1-2	CSVERGSGYTF	TGCAGCGTTGAACGTGGGTCTGGCTACACCTTC
TRBV6-2/TRBV6-3	NA	NA	TRBJ1-2	CASSFGDSNYGYTF	TGTGCCAGCAGCTTTGGAGATTCAAACTATGGCTACACCTTC
TRBV12-3/TRBV12-4	few	NA	TRBJ2-2	CATRPGAETGELFF	TGTGCCACCAGACCCGGGGCAGAAACCGGGGAGCTGTTTTTT
TRBV6-2/TRBV6-3	NA	TRBD1	TRBJ2-7	CASRDRDRGHYEQYF	TGTGCCAGCAGGGACCGGGACAGGGGGCATTACGAGCAGTACTTC
TRBV30	NA	NA	TRBJ1-1	CAWSVLRETEAFF	TGTGCCTGGAGTGTACTTAGGGAAACTGAAGCTTTCTTT
TRBV6-2/TRBV6-3	NA	TRBD2	TRBJ2-7	CASRRTSGRSSYEQYF	TGTGCCAGCAGGCGGACTAGCGGGAGGAGCTCCTACGAGCAGTACTTC
TRBV6-1	NA	TRBD1	TRBJ2-5	CAGGDRVGETQYF	TGTGCCGGAGGCGACAGGGTTGGTGAGACCCAGTACTTC
TRBV3-1	NA	NA	TRBJ2-5	CASSPDRDHGTQYF	TGTGCCAGCAGCCCCGACCGGGACCATGGGACCCAGTACTTC
TRBV6-5	NA	NA	TRBJ1-5	CASSFRGPQHF	TGTGCCAGCAGTTTCCGCGGGCCCCAGCATTTT
TRBV7-9	few	TRBD2	TRBJ2-1	CASSLAPTSGSLNEQFF	TGTGCCAGCAGCTTAGCTCCGACTAGCGGGAGCCTGAATGAGCAGTTCTTC
TRBV28	many	NA	TRBJ2-2	CASSLLAGILGELFF	TGTGCCAGCAGTTTATTGGCAGGGATTCTCGGGGAGCTGTTTTTT
TRBV15	few	NA	TRBJ1-6	CATSRGANSPLHF	TGTGCCACCAGCCGGGGGGCGAATTCACCCCTCCACTTT
TRBV6-1	NA	NA	TRBJ1-5	CASSPAVEFNQPQHF	TGTGCCAGCAGCCCCGCGGTGGAGTTCAATCAGCCCCAGCATTTT
TRBV12-3/TRBV12-4	many	TRBD1	TRBJ1-4	CASSLARGQAKEKLFF	TGTGCCAGCAGTTTAGCAAGGGGACAGGCGAAAGAAAAACTGTTTTTT
TRBV30	NA	TRBD2	TRBJ2-6	CAWILAGGTGANVLTF	TGTGCCTGGATTCTAGCGGGAGGAACTGGGGCCAACGTCCTGACTTTC
TRBV5-1	few	TRBD1	TRBJ1-5	CASSLTGTVDQPQHF	TGCGCCAGCAGCTTAACCGGGACAGTCGATCAGCCCCAGCATTTT
TRBV4-3	NA	NA	TRBJ1-1	CASSQALRRTEAFF	TGCGCCAGCAGCCAAGCACTCCGTCGCACTGAAGCTTTCTTT
TRBV6-5	many	NA	TRBJ1-2	CASSWDFNYGYTF	TGTGCCAGCAGTTGGGACTTCAACTATGGCTACACCTTC
TRBV4-3	NA	NA	TRBJ1-4	CASSQLRLGDEKLFF	TGCGCCAGCAGCCAGCTCAGGTTGGGGGATGAAAAACTGTTTTTT
TRBV6-2/TRBV6-3	NA	NA	TRBJ2-2	CASTYSGIGELFF	TGTGCCAGCACCTATTCAGGGATCGGGGAGCTGTTTTTT
TRBV6-5	NA	NA	TRBJ1-3	CASSFGQPSGNTIYF	TGTGCCAGCAGTTTCGGACAGCCCTCTGGAAACACCATATATTTT
TRBV20-1	NA	NA	TRBJ1-2	CSATSSGAYGYTF	TGCAGTGCCACAAGTTCAGGGGCTTACGGCTACACCTTC
TRBV20-1	few	NA	TRBJ2-2	CSASSRTRTGELFF	TGCAGTGCTAGTAGCAGGACCCGCACCGGGGAGCTGTTTTTT
TRBV20-1	NA	TRBD2	TRBJ2-3	CSARMTSDTQYF	TGCAGTGCGCGGATGACTAGCGATACGCAGTATTTT
TRBV6-2/TRBV6-3	NA	NA	TRBJ1-1	CASSPSGVSTEAFF	TGTGCCAGCAGTCCCTCAGGGGTTAGCACTGAAGCTTTCTTT
TRBV6-2/TRBV6-3	few	NA	TRBJ1-3	CASSYSGRTGNTIYF	TGTGCCAGCAGTTACTCGGGGAGGACTGGAAACACCATATATTTT
TRBV27	NA	NA	TRBJ2-1	CASNSVSYNEQFF	TGTGCCAGCAATTCGGTCTCCTACAATGAGCAGTTCTTC
TRBV4-1	NA	NA	TRBJ1-2	CASSQVGGGAGYTF	TGCGCCAGCAGCCAAGTAGGGGGGGGAGCAGGCTACACCTTC
TRBV28	many	TRBD1	TRBJ2-7	CASRSTGTYEQYF	TGTGCCAGCAGATCGACAGGGACCTACGAGCAGTACTTC
TRBV29-1	NA	TRBD1	TRBJ2-7	CSVEGGTGSSYEQYF	TGCAGCGTTGAAGGGGGGACAGGGTCATCATACGAGCAGTACTTC
TRBV28	many	NA	TRBJ1-2	CASSPGTGHGYTF	TGTGCCAGCAGTCCGGGCACAGGGCATGGCTACACCTTC
TRBV11-3	few	TRBD1	TRBJ1-6	CASITGTGNSPLHF	TGTGCCAGCATAACCGGGACAGGCAATTCACCCCTCCACTTT
TRBV28	NA	NA	TRBJ1-2	CASSLPGDGYTF	TGTGCCAGCAGTTTACCAGGGGATGGCTACACCTTC
TRBV27	NA	NA	TRBJ2-2	CASSLSAHLTNTGELFF	TGTGCCAGCAGTTTATCGGCACACCTTACGAACACCGGGGAGCTGTTTTTT
TRBV28	many	NA	TRBJ1-5	CASSLLGDGSNQPQHF	TGTGCCAGCAGTTTATTAGGCGACGGGAGCAATCAGCCCCAGCATTTT
TRBV28	many	NA	TRBJ1-1	CASSFQGRVAFF	TGTGCCAGCAGTTTTCAGGGGCGCGTGGCTTTCTTT
TRBV24-1	many	TRBD2	TRBJ2-5	CATSDRQRERGETQYF	TGTGCCACCAGTGACCGACAGCGGGAACGCGGAGAGACCCAGTACTTC
TRBV9	many	NA	TRBJ2-7	CASSVAGGPSYEQYF	TGTGCCAGCAGCGTAGCGGGCGGGCCCTCCTACGAGCAGTACTTC
TRBV29-1	once	TRBD2	TRBJ2-2	CSVRLAGPSNTGELFF	TGCAGCGTGCGACTAGCGGGACCATCGAACACCGGGGAGCTGTTTTTT
TRBV6-1	NA	NA	TRBJ2-2	CASSHAGPNTGELFF	TGTGCCAGCAGCCACGCGGGACCCAACACCGGGGAGCTGTTTTTT
TRBV6-2/TRBV6-3	NA	NA	TRBJ1-1	CASSLEGRLNTEAFF	TGTGCCAGCAGTTTAGAGGGGAGATTGAACACTGAAGCTTTCTTT
TRBV25-1	many	NA	TRBJ1-2	CASSEYRQDYGYTF	TGTGCCAGCAGTGAATACCGGCAGGACTATGGCTACACCTTC
TRBV19	NA	TRBD2	TRBJ2-3	CASSPRTSSGVDVDTQYF	TGTGCCAGTAGTCCGAGAACCTCTAGCGGGGTAGATGTGGATACGCAGTATTTT
TRBV20-1	few	TRBD1	TRBJ2-7	CSAEPGTGGLEQYF	TGCAGTGCTGAACCCGGGACAGGGGGGTTGGAGCAGTACTTC
TRBV28	many	TRBD1	TRBJ1-5	CASSLSRDRDTYSNQPQHF	TGTGCCAGCAGTTTATCCCGGGACAGGGACACATATAGCAATCAGCCCCAGCATTTT
TRBV6-1	many	NA	TRBJ2-2	CASSHNTGELFF	TGTGCCAGCAGTCATAACACCGGGGAGCTGTTTTTT
TRBV2	NA	NA	TRBJ2-1	CASWAGQREQFF	TGTGCCAGCTGGGCAGGGCAAAGGGAGCAGTTCTTC
TRBV20-1	few	NA	TRBJ1-2	CSANEDERYGYTF	TGCAGTGCTAACGAAGACGAACGATATGGCTACACCTTC
TRBV7-8	NA	NA	TRBJ2-5	CASSPRPTGPQETQYF	TGTGCCAGCAGCCCCCGGCCTACAGGCCCTCAAGAGACCCAGTACTTC